This T cell receptor (beta chain) was found in a study of T cells after yellow fever vaccination. Regarding the study as a whole: Booster samples showed a return of most primary-vaccination clones (approximately 96% CD4, about 85% CD8). Clonotype sharing between CD4 and CD8 compartments was small.

Germline CDR1 reads SGHTA; CDR2 reads FQGNSA. The CDR3 runs to 12 residues. This clonotype was counted ten times or more. Its antigen is not identified. One end of the junction fails to match germline, which may point to a read error. As TCR cDNA was made by 5'RACE template switching, a universal primer site and UMIs were added. TCRdb reprocessed the 5' RACE reads with MiXCR, giving one entry per CDR3 protein. Among some 390,000 distinct CDR3 sequences listed, 6% to 8% were seen once. The chain uses TRBV7-2 and TRBJ2-1, with D uncertain. The TCR was taken from a man between 25 and 39 years old who received the YFV17D yellow fever vaccine. Sequenced material: PBMCs, taken 5 days after the yellow fever booster vaccination. CDR3 nucleotide sequence: TGTGCCAGCAGCGCGCGCTTGGCTTTGTTGGTCTTC. Translated: CASSARLALLVF.